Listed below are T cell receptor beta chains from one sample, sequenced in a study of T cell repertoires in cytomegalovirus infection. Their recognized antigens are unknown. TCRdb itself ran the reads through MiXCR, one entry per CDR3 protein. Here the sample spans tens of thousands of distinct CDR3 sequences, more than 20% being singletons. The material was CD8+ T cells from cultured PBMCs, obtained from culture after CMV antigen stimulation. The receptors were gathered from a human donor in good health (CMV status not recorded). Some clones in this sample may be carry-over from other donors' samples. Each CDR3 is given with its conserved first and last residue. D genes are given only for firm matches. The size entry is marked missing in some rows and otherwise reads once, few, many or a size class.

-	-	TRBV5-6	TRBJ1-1	CASSSEPTMNTEAFF	TGTGCCAGCAGCTCAGAACCCACTATGAACACTGAAGCTTTCTTT
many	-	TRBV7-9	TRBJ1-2	CASSSDFPHGYTF	TGTGCCAGCAGCTCGGACTTCCCTCATGGCTACACCTTC
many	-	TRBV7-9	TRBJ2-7	CASSLSQVPSYEQYF	TGTGCCAGCAGCTTAAGCCAGGTTCCCTCCTACGAGCAGTACTTC
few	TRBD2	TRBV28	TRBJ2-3	CASSSGGALDTQYF	TGTGCCAGCTCTAGCGGGGGGGCCTTGGATACGCAGTATTTT
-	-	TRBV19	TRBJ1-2	CASSIGGNFNYGYTF	TGTGCCAGTAGTATTGGCGGTAACTTTAACTATGGCTACACCTTC
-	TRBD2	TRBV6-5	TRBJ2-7	CASRLAGGDEQYF	TGTGCCAGCAGACTAGCGGGAGGGGACGAGCAGTACTTC
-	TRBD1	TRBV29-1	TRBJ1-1	CSVERTGGTEAFF	TGCAGCGTTGAAAGGACAGGGGGCACTGAAGCTTTCTTT
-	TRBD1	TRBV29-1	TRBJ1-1	CSVEEPGQGATEAFF	TGCAGCGTTGAAGAGCCCGGACAGGGGGCGACTGAAGCTTTCTTT
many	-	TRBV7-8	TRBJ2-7	CASSFRAPYEQYF	TGTGCCAGCAGCTTCCGGGCTCCCTACGAGCAGTACTTC
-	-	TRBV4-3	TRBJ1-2	CASSQDLEQVIYGYTF	TGCGCCAGCAGCCAAGACCTAGAACAGGTGATCTATGGCTACACCTTC
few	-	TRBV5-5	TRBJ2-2	CASSLGRGGLFF	TGTGCCAGCAGCCTCGGACGTGGGGGGCTGTTTTTT
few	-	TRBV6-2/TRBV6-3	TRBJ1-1	CASSFGSEAFF	TGTGCCAGCAGCTTCGGGAGCGAAGCTTTCTTT
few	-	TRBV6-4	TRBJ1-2	CASSDSGGLGGYTF	TGTGCCAGCAGTGACTCGGGGGGGCTCGGTGGCTACACCTTC
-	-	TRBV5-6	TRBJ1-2	CASIHPSSQIYGYTF	TGTGCCAGCATCCACCCGAGCAGCCAGATCTATGGCTACACCTTC
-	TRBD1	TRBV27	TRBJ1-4	CASSPGRGPTTNEKLFF	TGTGCCAGCAGCCCGGGCAGGGGGCCAACTACTAATGAAAAACTGTTTTTT